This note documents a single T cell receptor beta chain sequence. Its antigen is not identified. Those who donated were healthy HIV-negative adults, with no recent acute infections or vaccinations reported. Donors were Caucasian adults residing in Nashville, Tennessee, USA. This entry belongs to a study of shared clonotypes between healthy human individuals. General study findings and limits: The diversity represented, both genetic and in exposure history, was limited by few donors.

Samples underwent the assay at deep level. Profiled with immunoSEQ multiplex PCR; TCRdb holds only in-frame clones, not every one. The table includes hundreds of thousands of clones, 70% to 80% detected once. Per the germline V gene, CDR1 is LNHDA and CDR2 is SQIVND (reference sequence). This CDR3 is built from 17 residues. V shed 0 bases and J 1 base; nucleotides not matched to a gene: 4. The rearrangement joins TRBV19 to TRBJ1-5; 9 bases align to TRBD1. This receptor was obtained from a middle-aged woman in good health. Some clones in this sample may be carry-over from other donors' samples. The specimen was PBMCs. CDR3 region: CASSIDLTGGSNQPQHF. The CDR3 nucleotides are TGTGCCAGTAGTATAGATCTGACAGGGGGAAGCAATCAGCCCCAGCATTTT.